This TCR beta chain was recovered during a study of naive and memory T cell subsets. An equimolar mix of two oligonucleotides served as the beta constant-region primer for TRBC1 and TRBC2. TCRdb redid the calling of the UMI-ligation and nested PCR reads with MiXCR, one entry per CDR3 protein. Of tens of thousands of distinct CDR3 sequences in the sample, 5.5% to 8.5% were seen once. The CDR3 runs 15 residues. Trimming removed 0 bases at V and 3 bases at J, with 15 bases between. Germline-derived CDR1 and CDR2 are DFQATT and SNEGSKA (reference sequence). This clonotype has just a few counts. Material for sequencing was central memory CD4+ T cells from blood. The rearrangement joins TRBV20-1 to TRBJ2-7, with D unclear. The source of this sequence is a human donor in good health. CDR3 in DNA: TGCAGTGCTAGAGACCTCGGCCAGGCTAACTACGAGCAGTACTTC. It specifies CSARDLGQANYEQYF.